This TCR beta chain was sequenced in a study of blood T cell repertoires in COVID-19. Adults between about 18 and 95 years of age took part from 24 US areas. This CDR3 is 15 amino acids long. The germline CDR1 and CDR2 sequences are SGDLS and YYNGEE. V lost 2 bases to trimming and J lost 2 bases, with 11 bases between them. Original analysis: Researchers report that nucleated cell counts were estimated from reference gene primer amplification. Assay used: immunoSEQ multiplex PCR; TCRdb lists only in-frame clones, some missing. V and J calls and clone size follow that table, whereas D and trimming were derived from the DNA. Among 200,000 to 250,000 clones listed, 70% to 90% were seen once.

The TCR comes from a man aged 25 to 45 who had recovered from COVID-19. The sequencing input was PBMCs or T cells enriched from blood (not recorded which). This chain links TRBV9 with TRBJ1-3; a weak D match, TRBD1 (6 bases). Written as DNA, the CDR3 is TGTGCCAGCAGCGTTGACGAGGGGGCTGGAAACACCATATATTTT. Its translation: CASSVDEGAGNTIYF.